The T cell receptor beta chain under discussion was sequenced for a study of T cell responses to AZD1222 COVID-19 vaccine. Findings and caveats of the study: No repertoire was sampled before or during the peak T cell response, only after it.

Germline-derived CDR1 and CDR2 are LGHNA and YSLEER. The V end lost 2 bases, the J end lost 2 bases, and 10 bases lay between the germline ends. This CDR3 is built from 14 residues. On this clone: Its matching antigen is unknown.

Repertoires were generated with immunoSEQ multiplex PCR, while TCRdb's copy carries only in-frame clones and drops some. The sample gives about 92,000 clones, 70% to 90% of which show up once; about 5.8% is in the top ten. This receptor was obtained from an adult in good health. Here the sequenced sample was peripheral blood, taken on day 0 of AZD1222 vaccination. The J gene is TRBJ2-7, the V gene TRBV4-3; D may be TRBD1 (6 bases). CDR3 in DNA: TGCGCCAGCAGCCAAATCGCAGGGGCCTACGAGCAGTACTTC. Translation: CASSQIAGAYEQYF.